This T cell receptor beta chain derives from a study of control samples from healthy donors and cancer patients. Deletions cut 6 bases from V and 1 base from J, with 16 bases between. The CDR3 has 15 amino acids. CDR1 and CDR2 from the germline V gene are MNHEY and SVGEGT. The data were produced by immunoSEQ multiplex PCR, yet TCRdb's version contains in-frame clones alone and is incomplete. In the table there are 95,000 to 100,000 clones, around 89% of which are singletons. The sequence derives from a man between 25 and 39 years old in good health. The sequencing sample was made of blood. V gene TRBV6-2 or TRBV6-3 combines with J gene TRBJ2-7; D remains ambiguous. In nucleotides, the CDR3 is TGTGCCAGCAGCTCCTTCGGGTATAAGTCCTACGAGCAGTACTTC. It encodes CASSSFGYKSYEQYF.